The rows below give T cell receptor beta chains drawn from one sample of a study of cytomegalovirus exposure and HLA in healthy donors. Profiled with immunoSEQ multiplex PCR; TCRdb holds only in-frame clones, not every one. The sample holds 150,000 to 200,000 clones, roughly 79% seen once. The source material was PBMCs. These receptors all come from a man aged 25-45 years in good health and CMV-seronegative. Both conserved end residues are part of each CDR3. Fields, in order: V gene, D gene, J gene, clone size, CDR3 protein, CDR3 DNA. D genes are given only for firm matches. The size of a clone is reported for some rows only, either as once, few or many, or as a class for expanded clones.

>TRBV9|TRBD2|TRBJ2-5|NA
CASSTAGLAGEGQYF
TGTGCCAGCAGCACCGCGGGACTAGCGGGAGAAGGCCAGTACTTC
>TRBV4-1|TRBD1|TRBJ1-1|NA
CASSLKDRVTEAFF
TGCGCCAGCAGCCTCAAAGACAGGGTCACTGAAGCTTTCTTT
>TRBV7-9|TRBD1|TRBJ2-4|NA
CASSSTRLTGANGSDIQYF
TGTGCCAGCAGCTCGACGCGCCTAACAGGGGCGAACGGATCAGACATTCAGTACTTC
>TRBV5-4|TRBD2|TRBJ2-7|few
CASSAPGLETYEQYF
TGTGCCAGCAGCGCCCCGGGACTAGAAACCTACGAGCAGTACTTC
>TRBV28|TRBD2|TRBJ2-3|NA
CASMDASGSTDTQYF
TGTGCCAGCATGGATGCTAGCGGTAGCACAGATACGCAGTATTTT
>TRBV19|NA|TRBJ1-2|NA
CASSRQQGLNGYTF
TGTGCCAGTAGTAGACAGCAGGGACTGAATGGCTACACCTTC
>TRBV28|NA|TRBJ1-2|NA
CASSLQGEGGYTF
TGTGCCAGCAGTTTACAAGGGGAGGGCGGCTACACCTTC
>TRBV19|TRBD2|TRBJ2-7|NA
CASSIPSGSRDEQYF
TGTGCCAGTAGTATCCCTAGCGGGAGTCGGGACGAGCAGTACTTC
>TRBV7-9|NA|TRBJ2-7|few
CASGKDSHYEQYF
TGTGCCAGCGGAAAGGACAGCCACTACGAGCAGTACTTC
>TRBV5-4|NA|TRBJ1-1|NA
CASSWAGTQAFF
TGTGCCAGCAGCTGGGCGGGTACCCAAGCTTTCTTT
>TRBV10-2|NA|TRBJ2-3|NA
CASQRGTRADTQYF
TGCGCCAGCCAGAGGGGGACCCGCGCAGATACGCAGTATTTT
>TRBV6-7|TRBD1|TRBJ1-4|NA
CASSYDRGHEKLFF
TGTGCCAGCAGTTACGACAGGGGACATGAAAAACTGTTTTTT
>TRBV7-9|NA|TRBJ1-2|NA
CASSSYTSQGSGYTF
TGTGCCAGCAGCTCGTATACTTCTCAGGGGAGTGGCTACACCTTC
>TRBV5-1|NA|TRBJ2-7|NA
CASSLVPGSPYFSYEQYF
TGCGCCAGCAGCTTGGTCCCGGGATCCCCCTACTTTTCCTACGAGCAGTACTTC
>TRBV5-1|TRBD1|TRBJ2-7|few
CASSPRTGHEQYF
TGCGCCAGCAGCCCACGGACAGGGCACGAGCAGTACTTC
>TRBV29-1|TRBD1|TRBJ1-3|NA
CSVAVLQGRTGNTIYF
TGCAGCGTTGCGGTATTACAGGGGAGAACTGGAAACACCATATATTTT
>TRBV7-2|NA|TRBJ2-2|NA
CASSLEGATNTGELFF
TGTGCCAGCAGCTTAGAAGGGGCGACGAACACCGGGGAGCTGTTTTTT
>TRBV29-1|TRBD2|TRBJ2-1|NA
CSAGTSGGEQFF
TGCAGCGCAGGGACTAGCGGGGGTGAGCAGTTCTTC
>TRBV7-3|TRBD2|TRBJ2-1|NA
CASSYLAGGPFNEQFF
TGTGCCAGCAGCTACCTAGCGGGAGGGCCTTTCAATGAGCAGTTCTTC
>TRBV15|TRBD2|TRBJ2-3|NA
CATSMGLAGGPSTDTQYF
TGTGCCACCAGTATGGGACTAGCGGGAGGGCCGAGCACAGATACGCAGTATTTT
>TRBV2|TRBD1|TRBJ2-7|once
CASSLDRGYDEQYF
TGTGCCAGCAGTCTGGACAGGGGGTACGACGAGCAGTACTTC
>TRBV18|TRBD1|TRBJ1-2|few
CASSLGQGSYGYTF
TGTGCCAGCTCACTAGGACAGGGCTCCTATGGCTACACCTTC
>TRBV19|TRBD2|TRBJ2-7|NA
CASSDPPPSGRAYEQYF
TGTGCCAGTAGCGACCCCCCCCCGAGTGGGAGGGCTTACGAGCAGTACTTC
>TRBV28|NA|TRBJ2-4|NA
CASSPEEWETKNIQYF
TGTGCCAGCAGCCCTGAGGAGTGGGAGACCAAAAACATTCAGTACTTC
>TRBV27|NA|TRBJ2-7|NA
CASARQGGLVEQYF
TGTGCCAGCGCAAGACAGGGGGGACTAGTCGAGCAGTACTTC
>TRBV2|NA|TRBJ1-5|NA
CASRGGVLSNQPQHF
TGTGCCAGCAGGGGGGGGGTTCTGAGTAATCAGCCCCAGCATTTT
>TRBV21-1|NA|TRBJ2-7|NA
CASSKDKGGLDRGTHEYF
TGTGCCAGCAGCAAAGATAAGGGTGGATTGGACAGGGGCACACATGAATACTTC
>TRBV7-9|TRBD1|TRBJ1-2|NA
CASSTVVQGEDGYTF
TGTGCCAGCAGCACAGTAGTACAGGGGGAAGATGGCTACACCTTC
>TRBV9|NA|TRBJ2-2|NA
CASSVEGRSDTGELFF
TGTGCCAGCAGCGTAGAGGGGCGATCGGACACCGGGGAGCTGTTTTTT
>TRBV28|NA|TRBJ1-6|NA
CASSSLNSPLHF
TGTGCCAGCAGCTCTTTAAATTCACCCCTCCACTTT
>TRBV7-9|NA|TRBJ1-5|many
CASSATGNQPQHF
TGTGCCAGCAGCGCTACAGGGAATCAGCCCCAGCATTTT
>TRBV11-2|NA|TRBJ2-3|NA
CASRLSTDTQYF
TGTGCCAGCCGACTAAGCACAGATACGCAGTATTTT
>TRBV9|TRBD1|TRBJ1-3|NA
CASSVRTGAGNTIYF
TGTGCCAGCAGCGTGCGGACAGGGGCTGGAAACACCATATATTTT
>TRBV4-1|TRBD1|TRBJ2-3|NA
CASSRLGQGLSTDTQYF
TGCGCCAGCAGCCGCCTTGGACAGGGCTTAAGCACAGATACGCAGTATTTT
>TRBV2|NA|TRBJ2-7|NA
CASIPGTFGYEQYF
TGTGCCAGCATTCCCGGGACATTCGGCTACGAGCAGTACTTC
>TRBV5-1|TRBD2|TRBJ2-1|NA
CASSPTAGVNEQFF
TGCGCCAGCAGCCCAACAGCGGGGGTCAATGAGCAGTTCTTC
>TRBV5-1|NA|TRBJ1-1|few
CASSLNGGITEAFF
TGCGCCAGCAGCTTGAACGGGGGAATAACTGAAGCTTTCTTT
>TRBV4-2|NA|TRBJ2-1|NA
CASSQPESPLRNEQFF
TGTGCCAGCAGCCAACCGGAGTCCCCCCTCCGCAATGAGCAGTTCTTC
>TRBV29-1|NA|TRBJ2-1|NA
CSVGPDRDNEQFF
TGCAGCGTTGGTCCCGACAGAGACAATGAGCAGTTCTTC
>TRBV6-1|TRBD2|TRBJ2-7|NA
CAGKAGGGYEQYF
TGTGCCGGTAAAGCGGGAGGGGGTTACGAGCAGTACTTC
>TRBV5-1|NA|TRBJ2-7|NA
CASRVDRLYEQYF
TGCGCCAGCAGGGTCGACAGGTTATACGAGCAGTACTTC
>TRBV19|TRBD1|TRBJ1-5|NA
CASSIEGTGNQPQHF
TGTGCCAGTAGTATAGAAGGGACAGGGAATCAGCCCCAGCATTTT
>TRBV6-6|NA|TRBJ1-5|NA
CASRLDTYSNQPQHF
TGTGCCAGCAGACTTGACACCTATAGCAATCAGCCCCAGCATTTT
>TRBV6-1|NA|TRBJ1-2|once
CASSEARRGGYGYTF
TGTGCCAGCAGTGAAGCGCGGAGGGGCGGCTATGGCTACACCTTC
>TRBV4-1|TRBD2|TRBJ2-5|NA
CASSHGLAGTETQYF
TGCGCCAGCAGCCACGGACTAGCGGGAACAGAGACCCAGTACTTC
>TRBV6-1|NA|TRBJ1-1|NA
CASSHGDNTEAFF
TGTGCCAGCAGTCACGGGGATAACACTGAAGCTTTCTTT
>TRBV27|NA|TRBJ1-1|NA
CASVGYTEAFF
TGTGCCAGCGTCGGGTACACTGAAGCTTTCTTT
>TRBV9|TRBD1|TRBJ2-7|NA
CASSVASGQGYEQYF
TGTGCCAGCAGCGTAGCATCGGGACAGGGCTACGAGCAGTACTTC
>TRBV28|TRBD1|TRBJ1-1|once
CASRREGANTEAFF
TGTGCCAGCAGGCGGGAGGGGGCGAACACTGAAGCTTTCTTT
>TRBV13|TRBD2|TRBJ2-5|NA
CASSRGGRALETQYF
TGTGCCAGCAGCCGGGGCGGGAGGGCCCTTGAGACCCAGTACTTC
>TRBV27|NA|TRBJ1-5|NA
CARSLRARPLTYSNQPQHF
TGTGCCAGAAGTCTCAGGGCCCGCCCGCTGACTTATAGCAATCAGCCCCAGCATTTT
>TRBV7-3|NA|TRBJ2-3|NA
CASSLPPTDTQYF
TGTGCCAGCAGCCTACCACCCACAGATACGCAGTATTTT
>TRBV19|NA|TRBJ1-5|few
CASSTQPDINQPQHF
TGTGCCAGTAGTACCCAGCCCGACATAAATCAGCCCCAGCATTTT
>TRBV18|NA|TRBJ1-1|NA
CASSSDRRGTEAFF
TGTGCCAGCTCATCCGACAGGCGAGGTACTGAAGCTTTCTTT
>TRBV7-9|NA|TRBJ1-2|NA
CASSPTLNYGYTF
TGTGCCAGCAGCCCGACACTTAACTATGGCTACACCTTC
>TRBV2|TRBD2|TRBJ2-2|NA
CASSVSLAGEDTGELFF
TGTGCCAGCAGTGTGAGTCTAGCGGGAGAGGACACCGGGGAGCTGTTTTTT
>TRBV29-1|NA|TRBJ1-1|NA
CSVGGMNTEAFF
TGCAGCGTTGGAGGGATGAACACTGAAGCTTTCTTT